Presented here are 13 T cell receptor beta chains from one specimen sequenced in a study of T-cell memory formation after mild COVID-19. TCRdb re-called the 5' RACE reads through MiXCR, storing one row per CDR3 protein. The data hold just under 550,000 distinct CDR3 sequences, with roughly 20% observed a single time. Input material: PBMCs or a T cell subset sorted from them (not recorded which). The receptors originated from an adult woman who had mild COVID-19 (a few samples of this study predate the infection). Cell type and time point are not known.

This clonotype was counted a few times. The genes are TRBV27 and TRBJ2-5, with 11 bases lining up with TRBD2. Germline lookup yields CDR1 MNHEY and CDR2 SMNVEV (reference sequence). The CDR3 covers 16 residues. V lost 6 bases to trimming and J lost 1 base; unmatched junction nucleotides: 7. CDR3 nucleotide sequence: TGTGCCAGCAGGGGGCTAGCGGGGGGTTTCCAAGAGACCCAGTACTTC. This gives the protein CASRGLAGGFQETQYF.

The chain joins TRBV9 to TRBJ1-4; maybe TRBD1 (6 bases). This CDR3 comprises 14 residues. CDR1 SGDLS and CDR2 YYNGEE come from the germline V gene. Between the trimmed V and J ends, which lost 3 bases and 0 bases, there was a span of 6 bases. DNA of the CDR3: TGTGCCAGCAGCGAGGGGGCAACTAATGAAAAACTGTTTTTT. It codes for CASSEGATNEKLFF.

The V call is TRBV12-3 or TRBV12-4, the J call TRBJ2-1, with D tentatively TRBD1 or TRBD2 (6 bases each). This CDR3 is 15 amino acids long. V was cut by 4 bases and J by 9 bases, with 19 bases left in between. The CDR3 sequence: CASSWGDTFRGEQFF. The CDR3 DNA reads as TGTGCCAGCAGTTGGGGGGACACCTTCCGGGGTGAGCAGTTCTTC.

In this sample, this clonotype turned up a few times. The chain couples TRBV3-1 to TRBJ2-7, with D uncertain. Germline loops: CDR1 LGHDT, CDR2 YNNKEL (reference sequence). The CDR3 length is 14 residues. V was shortened by 0 bases and J by 2 bases, with 8 bases between the two germline ends. The CDR3 DNA reads TGTGCCAGCAGCCAAGATGGGTGGGCCTACGAGCAGTACTTC. This sequence encodes CASSQDGWAYEQYF.

The V call is TRBV30, the J call TRBJ2-5; D unclear. The CDR3 is 14 amino acids. CDR1 is GTSNPN and CDR2 is SVGIG in the germline V gene (reference sequence). Trimming took off 2 bases at V and 1 base at J, with 11 bases between the two ends. CDR3: CAWSRSVSQETQYF. CDR3 bases: TGTGCCTGGAGTAGATCGGTTTCCCAAGAGACCCAGTACTTC.

This clonotype was found a few times. V and J are TRBV6-5 and TRBJ1-2; D is possibly TRBD1 (5 bases). Looked up from germline, CDR1 is MNHEY and CDR2 is SVGAGI. The V end was cut by 10 bases, the J end by 5 bases, with 17 bases between. The CDR3 is 13 amino acids. CDR3 DNA sequence: TGTGCCACCGGGAAGGGGCTTTGGTATGGCTACACCTTC. Its translation is CATGKGLWYGYTF.

V usage is TRBV20-1 and J usage is TRBJ1-1; perhaps TRBD1 as D (6 bases). Germline V gene data show CDR1 as DFQATT and CDR2 as SNEGSKA (reference sequence). The length of the CDR3 is 13 residues. V lost 7 bases to trimming and J lost 1 base, with 13 bases between them. The CDR3 loop reads CSGLGHSNTEAFF. For the CDR3, the DNA is TGCAGTGGCCTGGGACATTCGAACACTGAAGCTTTCTTT.

The rearrangement uses TRBV6-2 or TRBV6-3 and TRBJ2-3; possibly TRBD1 for D (10 bases). Germline V lookup: CDR1 MNHEY, CDR2 SVGEGT. This CDR3 is 20 amino acids long. V lost 6 bases and J 1 base, leaving 29 bases between the germline ends. This CDR3 reads CASSPPPTGGRTSGTDTQYF. For the CDR3, the DNA is TGTGCCAGCAGCCCCCCCCCGACAGGGGGCAGGACTAGCGGCACAGATACGCAGTATTTT.

This clonotype appeared a few times. The chain employs TRBV2 and TRBJ2-1; 7 bases match TRBD2. Germline values: CDR1 SNHLY, CDR2 FYNNEI. The CDR3 totals 11 residues. The ends lost 8 bases at V and 13 bases at J; junction bases unmatched: 8. DNA for the CDR3: TGTGCCAGCGTTGGATCGGGGGGACAGTTCTTC. It encodes CASVGSGGQFF.

V is TRBV27 and J is TRBJ1-1; TRBD1 aligns across 9 bases. V was clipped by 6 bases and J by 0 bases; unmatched bases: 11. The germline gives CDR1 MNHEY, CDR2 SMNVEV (reference sequence). The CDR3 is made up of 17 amino acids. The CDR3 nucleotides read TGTGCCAGCAGCCCGACAGGGGGTCACCTTCTGAACACTGAAGCTTTCTTT. Translating gives CASSPTGGHLLNTEAFF.

In this sample, this clonotype turned up a few times. Here the CDR3 reads CSVVGTSGYNEQFF. CDR3 sequence (DNA): TGCAGCGTTGTAGGAACTAGCGGTTACAATGAGCAGTTCTTC. The chain has TRBV29-1 and TRBJ2-1; 8 bases match TRBD2. CDR1 and CDR2 (germline): SQVTM, ANQGSEA. J lost 4 bases, V lost 4 bases, and 6 bases had no gene match. The CDR3 loop spans 14 amino acids.

The chain carries TRBV11-2 and TRBJ1-2; possible D gene TRBD1, 5 bases. V lost 1 base, J lost 7 bases, and 16 bases lay in between. Germline-derived CDR1 and CDR2 are SGHAT and FQNNGV. The CDR3 has 15 residues. The chain's CDR3 is CASSLVRGPVGGYTF. For the CDR3, the DNA is TGTGCCAGCAGCTTAGTTCGGGGACCGGTGGGTGGCTACACCTTC.

This chain uses TRBV18 with TRBJ2-3; tentative D call: TRBD2 (6 bases). V was pared by 2 bases and J by 0 bases, with 9 bases between. There are 15 residues in the CDR3. In germline, CDR1 is KGHSH, CDR2 LQKENI. The CDR3 loop reads CASSPGGISTDTQYF. The CDR3 DNA is TGTGCCAGCTCACCAGGGGGGATAAGCACAGATACGCAGTATTTT.